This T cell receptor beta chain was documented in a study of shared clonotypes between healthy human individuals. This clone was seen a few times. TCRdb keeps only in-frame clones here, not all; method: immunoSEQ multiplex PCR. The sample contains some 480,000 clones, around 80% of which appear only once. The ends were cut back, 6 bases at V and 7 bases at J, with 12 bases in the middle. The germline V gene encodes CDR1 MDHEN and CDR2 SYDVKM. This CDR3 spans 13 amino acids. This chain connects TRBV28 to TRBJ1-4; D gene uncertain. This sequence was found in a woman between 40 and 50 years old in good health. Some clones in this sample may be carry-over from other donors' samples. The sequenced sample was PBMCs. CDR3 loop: CASRVTASEKLFF. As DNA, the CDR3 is TGTGCCAGCAGAGTAACGGCGAGTGAAAAACTGTTTTTT.